Shown below are 2 T cell receptor beta chains from a single sample sequenced in a study of T cell changes during pregnancy in multiple sclerosis (dated by TCRdb to about 2019). The protocol used for the library was the immunoSEQ multiplex PCR assay. TCRdb holds this immuneACCESS table with in-frame rearrangements only. Some clones are missing; in checked studies, unresolved V genes explain under half, and the rest has no known cause. The sample table holds 90,000 to 100,000 clones, of which 92% were seen once. About 2% of the sample is in the top ten clones. The sample in question was peripheral blood, obtained after pregnancy. The receptors were gathered from a female donor in good health, enrolled as a control in a pregnancy study.

The V call is TRBV5-1, the J call TRBJ2-1; tentative D call: TRBD2 (6 bases). Germline CDR1 SGHRS, CDR2 YFSETQ. This CDR3 has 16 residues. Deletions cut 1 base from V and 5 bases from J, with 16 bases between. The CDR3 bases are TGCGCCAGCAGCTTGTCCAGGACTAACAAAGACAATGAGCAGTTCTTC. This gives the protein CASSLSRTNKDNEQFF.

The V and J genes are TRBV5-1 and TRBJ2-7; TRBD1 matches 9 bases. The CDR3 length is 15 residues. The germline V gene has CDR1 SGHRS and CDR2 YFSETQ. V shed 0 bases, J shed 0 bases, and the junction held 1 base outside the gene matches. CDR3 DNA sequence: TGCGCCAGCAGCTTGGCGGGACAGGGCTCCTACGAGCAGTACTTC. Translating it yields CASSLAGQGSYEQYF. Looking up the rest from reference TRBV5-1 and TRBJ2-7 gives the full variable domain: KAGVTQTPRYLIKTRGQQVTLSCSPISGHRSVSWYQQTPGQGLQFLFEYFSETQRNKGNFPGRFSGRQFSNSRSEMNVSTLELGDSALYLCASSLAGQGSYEQYFGPGTRLTVT.